Below are 20 T cell receptor beta chains sequenced from a single sample in a study of blood T cells in healthy people across ages. The use of a sample-barcoded 5' primer and a J-beta primer mix characterized a second PCR of about 7 to 12 cycles. Using its own MiXCR run on the 5' RACE reads, TCRdb lists one record per CDR3 protein. This table has 1.5 million to 2 million distinct CDR3 sequences, roughly two fifths appearing once. Sequenced: blood. Every receptor here comes from a human donor in good health.

The chain combines TRBV9 with TRBJ2-3, with no clear D. Trimming left V 2 bases short and J 6 bases short, with 10 bases between. This CDR3 is built from 13 residues. Germline V lookup: CDR1 SGDLS, CDR2 YYNGEE. CDR3 loop: CASSVSGRDTQYF. CDR3 DNA: TGTGCCAGCAGCGTTTCGGGCCGGGATACGCAGTATTTT.

This rearrangement joins TRBV4-1 to TRBJ2-4, with 13 bases identical to TRBD2. The better agreement between TRBJ2-7 and the DNA end casts doubt on the J call. The CDR3 consists of 21 residues. Germline values: CDR1 MGHRA, CDR2 YSYEKL. In DNA form, the CDR3 reads TGCGCCAGCAGCCAAGATCGGGGGACTAGCGGGGCTTGGGGCTCTCCCTACGAGCAGTACTTC. Residues: CASSQDRGTSGAWGSPYEQYF.

This clonotype has a handful of counts. V gene TRBV30 combines with J gene TRBJ2-1; D call uncertain. CDR1 is GTSNPN and CDR2 is SVGIG in the germline V gene (reference sequence). V lost 0 bases and J 10 bases, leaving 7 bases between the germline ends. The length of the CDR3 is 11 residues. CDR3: CAWSVLGEQFF. In DNA form, the CDR3 reads TGTGCCTGGAGTGTGTTAGGGGAGCAGTTCTTC.

With regard to this clonotype: Relative to the germline gene, one junction end is altered; a read error may explain this. V gene TRBV29-1 combines with J gene TRBJ1-1; maybe TRBD1 (6 bases). Looked up from germline, CDR1 is SQVTM and CDR2 is ANQGSEA. The CDR3 sequence is 15 residues long. The CDR3 here is CSALVPGQQNTEAFF. The DNA for the CDR3 is TGCAGCGCACTAGTCCCGGGACAACAGAACACTGAGGCTTTCTTT.

This clonotype was counted only a few times. The CDR3 nucleotides read TGTGCCAGCAGCGTAAAGACAGGGGCCTACAATGAGCAGTTCTTC. Translation: CASSVKTGAYNEQFF. This sequence joins TRBV9 and TRBJ2-1; 8 bases are shared with TRBD1. The CDR3 contains 15 residues. Germline CDR1 reads SGDLS; CDR2 reads YYNGEE. Unmatched junction bases numbered 2, after V lost 1 base and J lost 2 bases. Filled out from reference TRBV9 and TRBJ2-1, the complete variable domain reads DSGVTQTPKHLITATGQRVTLRCSPRSGDLSVYWYQQSLDQGLQFLIQYYNGEERAKGNILERFSAQQFPDLHSELNLSSLELGDSALYFCASSVKTGAYNEQFFGPGTRLTVL.

This rearrangement joins TRBV15 to TRBJ2-1; D may correspond to TRBD1 or TRBD2 (5 bases each). CDR1 and CDR2 from the germline V gene are LNHNV and YYDKDF (reference sequence). Trimming stripped 0 bases from V and 10 bases from J, with 16 bases between. This CDR3 is built from 15 residues. The CDR3 sequence is CATSRDSSGTAEQFF. The CDR3 DNA sequence: TGTGCCACCAGCAGAGATTCCTCCGGGACCGCCGAGCAGTTCTTC. The whole variable domain, filled in from reference TRBV15 and TRBJ2-1, reads DAMVIQNPRYQVTQFGKPVTLSCSQTLNHNVMYWYQQKSSQAPKLLFHYYDKDFNNEADTPDNFQSRRPNTSFCFLDIRSPGLGDTAMYLCATSRDSSGTAEQFFGPGTRLTVL.

This clonotype was counted between two and nine times. The chain carries TRBV7-9 and TRBJ1-1; no firm D call. The CDR3 totals 14 residues. The germline V gene has CDR1 SEHNR and CDR2 FQNEAQ (reference sequence). The V end lost 0 bases, the J end lost 4 bases, and 9 bases lay between the germline ends. CDR3 loop: CASSLAVQTTEAFF. DNA for the CDR3: TGTGCCAGCAGCTTAGCTGTACAGACCACTGAAGCTTTCTTT.

The rearrangement uses TRBV25-1 and TRBJ2-7; D call uncertain. The germline CDR1 and CDR2 sequences are MGHDK and SYGVNS. Between the trimmed V and J ends, which lost 1 base and 2 bases, there was a span of 9 bases. The CDR3 is made up of 14 amino acids. CDR3 DNA: TGTGCCAGCAGTGAATTTACAGCAACCTACGAGCAGTACTTC. This translates into CASSEFTATYEQYF.

The table lists this clonotype with a few counts. V is TRBV27 and J is TRBJ2-7; 9 nucleotides align to TRBD1. There are 13 residues in the CDR3. The germline V gene encodes CDR1 MNHEY and CDR2 SMNVEV (reference sequence). With V trimmed by 6 bases and J by 4 bases, 4 bases remained unmatched. The CDR3 protein is CASRETGGYEQYF. The CDR3 DNA sequence: TGTGCCAGCAGGGAGACAGGGGGATACGAGCAGTACTTC.

A few counts support this clonotype. The rearrangement uses TRBV4-3 and TRBJ2-7, with 7 bases that match TRBD1. The V and J ends lost 0 bases and 3 bases, in that order; junction bases with no gene match: 5. The CDR3 is 15 amino acids. Per the germline V gene, CDR1 is LGHNA and CDR2 is YSLEER. CDR3 DNA: TGCGCCAGCAGCCAAGAATCCAGGGGGTTCTACGAGCAGTACTTC. This translates into CASSQESRGFYEQYF.

This sequence joins TRBV7-3 and TRBJ2-1; D is possibly TRBD1 (5 bases). V gave up 1 base and J gave up 4 bases, with 11 bases separating them. CDR1 and CDR2 from the germline V gene are SGHTA and FQGTGA. The CDR3 is 15 residues long. The CDR3 reads CASSLIGAVYNEQFF. For the CDR3, the DNA is TGTGCCAGCAGCTTAATAGGGGCCGTTTACAATGAGCAGTTCTTC.

On this clonotype itself: At one end the junction does not follow the germline gene, possibly because of a read error. The chain is built from TRBV11-1 and TRBJ2-3; D perhaps matches TRBD1 (6 bases). The CDR3 covers 15 residues. Germline V CDR1 and CDR2: SGHAT, FQDESV (reference sequence). CDR3 sequence (DNA): TGTGCCGGCAGGCGACCGGGACAAGGCACAGATACGCAGTATTTT. This translates into CAGRRPGQGTDTQYF.

The chain couples TRBV3-1 to TRBJ1-1; D is undetermined. The CDR3 spans 14 residues. Germline loops: CDR1 LGHDT, CDR2 YNNKEL (reference sequence). With 7 bases removed from V and 3 bases from J, the gap between germline ends came to 15 bases. CDR3 sequence: CASTRWVMDTEAFF. Here the CDR3 DNA reads TGTGCCAGCACCCGGTGGGTCATGGACACTGAAGCTTTCTTT. Drawing the rest from reference TRBV3-1 and TRBJ1-1, the complete variable domain is DTAVSQTPKYLVTQMGNDKSIKCEQNLGHDTMYWYKQDSKKFLKIMFSYNNKELIINETVPNRFSPKSPDKAHLNLHINSLELGDSAVYFCASTRWVMDTEAFFGQGTRLTVV.

This clonotype has only a few counts. The gene calls are TRBV7-6 and TRBJ1-2; 10 positions agree with TRBD1. Germline V lookup: CDR1 SGHVS, CDR2 FNYEAQ. The V segment lost 5 bases and the J segment 5 bases; nucleotides outside the gene matches: 8. The CDR3 has 15 residues. The CDR3 nucleotides read TGTGCCAGCAGCGGTCGACAGGGGGCGAAGTATGGCTACACCTTC. Its translation is CASSGRQGAKYGYTF.

About this clonotype itself: Its ends do not fully match the called genes, so a read error is possible. This chain links TRBV20-1 with TRBJ1-2, with 10 bases lining up with TRBD1. This CDR3 has 13 residues. From germline, CDR1 is DFQATT and CDR2 SNEGSKA (reference sequence). The CDR3 loop is CSARWDRGYGYAF. DNA of the CDR3: TGCAGTGCTAGATGGGACAGGGGCTACGGCTACGCCTTC.

This clonotype has a handful of counts. The chain combines TRBV6-4 with TRBJ1-1; D uncertain. Germline values: CDR1 MRHNA, CDR2 SNTAGT. Deletions cut 6 bases from V and 1 base from J, with 9 bases between. The CDR3 is 13 residues long. In nucleotides, the CDR3 is TGTGCCAGCAGCCAGACACCGAACACTGAAGCTTTCTTT. It translates to CASSQTPNTEAFF.

The V and J genes are TRBV28 and TRBJ2-3; TRBD1 matches 9 bases. This CDR3 region has 14 residues. Trimming cost V 5 bases and J 1 base; bases outside gene matches: 1. The V gene's germline CDR1 is MDHEN and CDR2 SYDVKM. The DNA of the CDR3 is TGTGCCAGCAGTACAGGGGGCCGCACAGATACGCAGTATTTT. Its translation: CASSTGGRTDTQYF.

This clonotype has just a few counts. The junction and the germline gene differ at one end; a read error may be behind it. The CDR3 region is CASSQGLFTDTQDF. The CDR3 DNA reads as TGTGCCAGCAGCCAGGGTTTGTTCACAGATACGCAGGATTTT. This sequence joins TRBV3-1 and TRBJ2-3; no reliable D call. This CDR3 is 14 amino acids long. Germline CDR1 LGHDT, CDR2 YNNKEL (reference sequence).

This chain uses TRBV10-3 with TRBJ2-2; perhaps TRBD1 as D (6 bases). Germline CDR1 is ENHRY and CDR2 is SYGVKD. V lost 5 bases and J 0 bases, leaving 10 bases between the germline ends. The CDR3 loop spans 15 amino acids. The CDR3 DNA follows: TGTGCCATCAGTACAGGGTCGGCGAACACCGGGGAGCTGTTTTTT. The encoded protein is CAISTGSANTGELFF.

The V call is TRBV13, the J call TRBJ2-1, with TRBD1 matching over 8 bases. The CDR3 runs to 15 residues. The V gene's germline CDR1 is PRHDT and CDR2 FYEKMQ (reference sequence). V lost 5 bases, J lost 7 bases, and 10 bases stayed unmatched. CDR3 DNA: TGTGCCAGCAGCCGTTTGGACAGGGACGGAAATGAGCAGTTCTTC. Protein product: CASSRLDRDGNEQFF.